The rows below give T cell receptor beta chains drawn from one sample of a study of blood T cells in healthy people across ages. TCRdb analysed the 5' RACE reads with MiXCR anew, one entry per CDR3 protein. In the table there are approximately 810,000 distinct CDR3 sequences, roughly 34% of which are singletons. Material: blood. The receptor set was obtained from a man aged 18 to 29 in good health. CDR3s leave out the opening cysteine and the closing phenylalanine or tryptophan. Fields, in order: J gene, V gene, D gene, CDR3 protein. A D gene is named only where the DNA matches it firmly.

TRBJ2-3,TRBV7-9,TRBD2,ASSSGTSGRASADTQY
TRBJ2-7,TRBV29-1,-,SVEDRAYEQY
TRBJ1-2,TRBV10-3,-,AISEPGADYGYT
TRBJ1-1,TRBV15,-,ATSTPTAGLQAF
TRBJ2-3,TRBV2,TRBD1,ASSEGQVGADTQY
TRBJ2-1,TRBV7-8,-,ASSFPRGSYNEQF
TRBJ2-2,TRBV3-1,-,ASSQGGQGNTGELF
TRBJ2-4,TRBV11-2,TRBD2,ASSRGRDTYNEQY
TRBJ1-2,TRBV4-3,TRBD1,ASSQVIQDRGSHGYT
TRBJ1-2,TRBV6-6,-,ASSESVQDSYGYT
TRBJ2-1,TRBV4-1,-,ASSQAAGLVYNEQF
TRBJ2-5,TRBV29-1,TRBD1,GVEDLWPGGGVGETQY
-,TRBV2,-,AGSEGGSYEQY
TRBJ1-5,TRBV20-1,-,SARRAPIYDNQPQH
TRBJ2-3,TRBV27,TRBD2,ASSLSGLAGGTDTQY
TRBJ2-3,TRBV5-1,-,ATRPGPLSTDTQY
TRBJ1-4,TRBV25-1,TRBD1,ASSEAGQGSGEKLF
TRBJ1-1,TRBV6-5,-,ASSPSGSRAF
TRBJ1-1,TRBV11-1,-,ASSLGRGANTEAF
TRBJ2-1,TRBV29-1,-,SVEALVRSSYNKQF
TRBJ2-4,TRBV19,-,ASTATGNSY
TRBJ1-2,TRBV5-1,TRBD1,ASSPEPGQGYYGYT
TRBJ2-1,TRBV27,TRBD1,ATTARSVRGLNEQF